A single sample gave rise to the 23 T cell receptor beta chains below, sequenced in a study of patients and donors after allogeneic stem cell transplantation. TCRdb re-derived calls from the RT-PCR reads in MiXCR, one entry per CDR3 protein. Of about 960,000 distinct CDR3 sequences detected, around 17% appear once; the ten largest clones hold around 6%. Specimen: blood, either unsorted or a sorted T cell fraction (not recorded which). The receptors here all came from a human donor who was either an allogeneic HSCT recipient or a stem cell or donor lymphocyte infusion donor (not recorded which). It is not recorded whose cells these are; they may come from a transplant donor.

This clonotype occurred a few times. The chain carries TRBV6-2 or TRBV6-3 and TRBJ1-1; D remains unclear. The CDR3 is 15 amino acids. Looked up from germline, CDR1 is MNHEY and CDR2 is SVGEGT. The V gene lost 1 base and the J gene lost 6 bases, with 15 bases spanning the gap. CDR3 residues: CASSYFDTGRPEAFF. CDR3 nucleotides: TGTGCCAGCAGTTACTTCGATACTGGACGGCCTGAAGCTTTCTTT.

The chain uses TRBV29-1 and TRBJ1-1; 8 bases fit TRBD1. Germline V gene lookup returns CDR1 SQVTM and CDR2 ANQGSEA. The CDR3 consists of 15 residues. V lost 6 bases, J lost 11 bases, and 20 bases stayed unmatched. This CDR3 reads CSVARQGKRMGRAFF. The CDR3 DNA sequence: TGCAGCGTCGCCCGACAGGGGAAGCGGATGGGCCGGGCTTTCTTT.

This clonotype was observed a few times. The chain joins TRBV29-1 to TRBJ2-2; 9 nucleotides agree with TRBD2. The germline gives CDR1 SQVTM, CDR2 ANQGSEA. The CDR3 loop spans 13 amino acids. V lost 5 bases, J lost 6 bases, and 4 bases stayed unmatched. The CDR3 coding sequence is TGCAGCGTTCAGGGACTAGCTGCCGGGGAGCTGTTTTTT. Protein product: CSVQGLAAGELFF.

V and J are TRBV29-1 and TRBJ1-1, with D maybe TRBD1 (5 bases). Trimming removed 5 bases from V and 7 bases from J, with 11 bases in between. The length of the CDR3 is 11 residues. Germline V gene sequence: CDR1 SQVTM, CDR2 ANQGSEA. The CDR3 DNA sequence: TGCAGCGTTACCACAGGAGTTGAAGCTTTCTTT. This codes for CSVTTGVEAFF.

The chain has TRBV3-1 and TRBJ1-6; TRBD1 might be the D (6 bases). Between the trimmed V and J ends, which lost 4 bases and 10 bases, there was a span of 23 bases. CDR1 and CDR2 from the germline V gene are LGHDT and YNNKEL (reference sequence). The CDR3 spans 17 residues. In nucleotides, the CDR3 is TGTGCCAGCAGCCTCCTAGGGGGGCAGGGACCTGTCTCACCCCTCCACTTT. The encoded protein is CASSLLGGQGPVSPLHF.

The rearrangement uses TRBV5-5 and TRBJ2-3; D gene unclear. The CDR3 sequence is 12 residues long. Between the trimmed V and J ends, which lost 5 bases and 6 bases, there was a span of 10 bases. CDR1 SGHKS and CDR2 YYEKEE come from the germline V gene (reference sequence). This CDR3 reads CASSIRPDTQYF. CDR3 in DNA: TGTGCCAGCAGTATTCGGCCGGATACGCAGTATTTT.

This clonotype appeared a few times. The chain couples TRBV20-1 to TRBJ2-5; D not resolved. This CDR3 has 13 residues. Germline-derived CDR1 and CDR2 are DFQATT and SNEGSKA (reference sequence). Trimming removed 5 bases from V and 1 base from J, with 11 bases in between. The CDR3 nucleotides read TGCAGTGCTGCGCCCAGCCCCCAAGAGACCCAGTACTTC. Protein sequence: CSAAPSPQETQYF.

This clonotype was seen more than once but under ten times. The rearrangement joins TRBV25-1 to TRBJ2-1; D not certain. V was shortened by 2 bases and J by 1 base, with 6 bases between the two germline ends. The germline V gene has CDR1 MGHDK and CDR2 SYGVNS. This CDR3 region has 14 residues. The CDR3 loop is CASSEVYSYNEQFF. The CDR3 DNA is TGTGCCAGCAGTGAAGTGTATTCCTACAATGAGCAGTTCTTC.

The chain carries TRBV5-5 and TRBJ1-2; no firm D call. The V gene lost 0 bases and the J gene lost 1 base, with 7 bases spanning the gap. The germline gives CDR1 SGHKS, CDR2 YYEKEE (reference sequence). The CDR3 runs to 14 residues. The CDR3 DNA sequence: TGTGCCAGCAGCTTGGGGCAGAATAACTATGGCTACACCTTC. Its translation is CASSLGQNNYGYTF.

The chain employs TRBV12-3 or TRBV12-4 and TRBJ2-3, with TRBD2 as a possible D gene (6 bases). The CDR3 has 13 residues. Trimming pared 6 bases from V and 8 bases from J, leaving 15 bases between. The CDR3: CASSGAGSATQYF. CDR3 DNA: TGTGCCAGCAGCGGAGCGGGTTCTGCTACGCAGTATTTT.

The chain employs TRBV4-1 and TRBJ2-3; 8 bases line up with TRBD2. Germline V gene lookup returns CDR1 MGHRA and CDR2 YSYEKL. The CDR3 has 16 residues. V was pared by 0 bases and J by 6 bases, with 8 bases of the junction left unmatched. The CDR3 DNA reads as TGCGCCAGCAGCCAAGATCGGGGGGGCCGGTTGGATACGCAGTATTTT. It specifies CASSQDRGGRLDTQYF.

In its sample, this clonotype was seen a few times. The rearrangement joins TRBV5-1 to TRBJ2-7; 7 bases are shared with TRBD1. V was clipped by 4 bases and J by 5 bases; unmatched bases: 9. From germline, CDR1 is SGHRS and CDR2 YFSETQ. This CDR3 contains 14 residues. The CDR3 coding sequence is TGCGCCAGCAGCGTTGCCGGGACAGACGACGAGCAGTACTTC. It encodes CASSVAGTDDEQYF.

This chain links TRBV14 with TRBJ2-1, with D maybe TRBD2 (6 bases). The germline CDR1 and CDR2 sequences are SGHDN and FVKESK. V shed 1 base and J shed 4 bases, with 20 bases lying between them. The CDR3 length is 18 residues. CDR3 nucleotide sequence: TGTGCCAGCAGCCAAGCGGTAGGGACTTCACTTTCTTACAATGAGCAGTTCTTC. Encoded protein: CASSQAVGTSLSYNEQFF.

The chain combines TRBV24-1 with TRBJ1-1; the match to TRBD1 covers 9 bases. The CDR3 consists of 15 residues. The germline V gene has CDR1 KGHDR and CDR2 SFDVKD. The V segment lost 10 bases and the J segment 1 base; nucleotides outside the gene matches: 9. This chain's CDR3 is CATQPGTGWNTEAFF. The CDR3 DNA follows: TGTGCCACACAACCCGGGACAGGGTGGAACACTGAAGCTTTCTTT.

Only a few counts were recorded for this clonotype. V is TRBV5-1 and J is TRBJ2-3, with 11 bases lining up with TRBD2. From germline, CDR1 is SGHRS and CDR2 YFSETQ. Germline trimming cut 4 bases from V and 6 bases from J; bases unmatched to any gene: 10. The CDR3 sequence is 16 residues long. CDR3 in DNA: TGCGCCAGCAGCCTACTAACTAGCGGGGGTTCGGATACGCAGTATTTT. Translated, it gives CASSLLTSGGSDTQYF.

At least ten counts were recorded for this clonotype. The J gene is TRBJ2-1, the V gene TRBV10-3; TRBD2 matches 11 bases. CDR3 length equals 15 residues. Per the germline V gene, CDR1 is ENHRY and CDR2 is SYGVKD. J gave up 7 bases and V 5 bases, and 7 bases lay outside the gene matches. CDR3 sequence: CAISNKASGGNEQFF. CDR3 nucleotides: TGTGCCATCAGTAATAAGGCTAGCGGGGGGAATGAGCAGTTCTTC.

The V gene is TRBV3-1, the J gene TRBJ1-1; 7 bases match TRBD1. The junction had 8 bases not matched to a gene; V was cut back by 1 base and J by 6 bases. Germline CDR1 and CDR2: LGHDT and YNNKEL (reference sequence). The CDR3 extends over 15 amino acids. CDR3 residues: CASSQGTGGGPEAFF. CDR3 nucleotides: TGTGCCAGCAGCCAAGGGACAGGTGGCGGCCCTGAAGCTTTCTTT.

This chain links TRBV19 with TRBJ1-2; D might be TRBD1 (5 bases). CDR1 and CDR2 (germline): LNHDA, SQIVND (reference sequence). The CDR3 runs 14 residues. Trimming stripped 7 bases from V and 2 bases from J, with 14 bases between. The CDR3 sequence: CASNPLDNNYGYTF. The CDR3 bases are TGTGCCAGTAATCCCCTGGACAACAACTATGGCTACACCTTC. The complete variable domain, with remaining parts taken from reference TRBV19 and TRBJ1-2, reads DGGITQSPKYLFRKEGQNVTLSCEQNLNHDAMYWYRQDPGQGLRLIYYSQIVNDFQKGDIAEGYSVSREKKESFPLTVTSAQKNPTAFYLCASNPLDNNYGYTFGSGTRLTVV.

The chain couples TRBV20-1 to TRBJ2-2; D may be TRBD1 or TRBD2 (5 bases each). CDR3 length: 16 residues. The germline gives CDR1 DFQATT, CDR2 SNEGSKA (reference sequence). With 1 base removed from V and 2 bases from J, the gap between germline ends came to 14 bases. The CDR3 nucleotides read TGCAGTGCTAGAGCAATCCGGGACGTAAACACCGGGGAGCTGTTTTTT. Amino acids: CSARAIRDVNTGELFF.

V gene TRBV7-3 combines with J gene TRBJ1-1, with unresolved D. CDR3 length: 15 residues. The V end was cut by 0 bases, the J end by 4 bases, with 12 bases between. Germline V gene lookup returns CDR1 SGHTA and CDR2 FQGTGA. This CDR3 is CASSLTISSVTEAFF. In DNA, the CDR3 is TGTGCCAGCAGCTTAACGATATCTTCGGTCACTGAAGCTTTCTTT.

The chain links TRBV5-1 to TRBJ2-1; D not certain. The CDR3 contains 13 residues. The V gene's germline CDR1 is SGHRS and CDR2 YFSETQ. Trimming pared 0 bases from V and 7 bases from J, leaving 8 bases between. The CDR3, as DNA: TGCGCCAGCAGCTTGGTTCCCGATAATGAGCAGTTCTTC. As protein: CASSLVPDNEQFF.

This clonotype has just a few counts. V usage is TRBV21-1 and J usage is TRBJ2-3; the D call in the table, TRBD2, was not verified against the DNA. TRBV21-1 is labeled a pseudogene. The CDR3 length is 18 residues. CDR3 in DNA: TGTGCCAGCAGCAAAGGGATTGGGACTAGCGGAGGCACAGATACGCAGTATTTT. Protein: CASSKGIGTSGGTDTQYF.

The V and J genes are TRBV6-1 and TRBJ1-1; D gene unclear. This CDR3 spans 13 amino acids. The germline V gene encodes CDR1 MNHNS and CDR2 SASEGT. Deletions cut 7 bases from V and 4 bases from J, with 13 bases between. CDR3 in amino acids: CASTPGWGTEAFF. The CDR3 nucleotides read TGTGCCAGCACCCCCGGGTGGGGCACTGAAGCTTTCTTT.